This T cell receptor (beta chain) is from a study of shared clonotypes between healthy human individuals. With 0 bases clipped from V and 5 bases from J, the junction kept 9 bases outside the gene matches. Germline V CDR1 and CDR2: KGHSH, LQKENI. The CDR3 extends over 17 amino acids. Here immunoSEQ multiplex PCR was the method, and the copy in TCRdb shows in-frame clones only, minus some. The sample gives over a million clones, roughly 75% of which show up once; approximately 1.5% is in the top ten. J is TRBJ2-3 and V is TRBV18; 9 nucleotides align to TRBD2. The sample consisted of memory CD4+ T cells sorted from blood. Subset given: CD45RA-negative fraction. The sequence came from a man aged 18 to 30 in good health. The CDR3 protein is CASSPPGGTSPLDTQYF. As DNA, the CDR3 is TGTGCCAGCTCACCACCGGGCGGGACTAGCCCATTAGATACGCAGTATTTT. Filled out from reference TRBV18 and TRBJ2-3, the complete variable domain reads NAGVMQNPRHLVRRRGQEARLRCSPMKGHSHVYWYRQLPEEGLKFMVYLQKENIIDESGMPKERFSAEFPKEGPSILRIQQVVRGDSAAYFCASSPPGGTSPLDTQYFGPGTRLTVL.